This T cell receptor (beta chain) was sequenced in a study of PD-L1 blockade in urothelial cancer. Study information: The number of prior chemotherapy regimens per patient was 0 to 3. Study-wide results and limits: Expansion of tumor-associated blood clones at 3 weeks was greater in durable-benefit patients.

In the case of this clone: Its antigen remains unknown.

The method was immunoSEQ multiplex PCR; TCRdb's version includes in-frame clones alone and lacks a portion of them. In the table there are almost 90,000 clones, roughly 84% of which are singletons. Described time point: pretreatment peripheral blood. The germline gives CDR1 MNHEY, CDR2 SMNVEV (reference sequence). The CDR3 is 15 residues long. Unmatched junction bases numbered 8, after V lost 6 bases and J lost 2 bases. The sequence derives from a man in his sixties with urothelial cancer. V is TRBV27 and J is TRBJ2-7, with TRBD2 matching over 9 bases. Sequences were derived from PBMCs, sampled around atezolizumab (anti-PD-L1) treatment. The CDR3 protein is CASSRGAGGAYEQYF. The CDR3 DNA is TGTGCCAGCAGCCGTGGGGCGGGGGGGGCCTACGAGCAGTACTTC.